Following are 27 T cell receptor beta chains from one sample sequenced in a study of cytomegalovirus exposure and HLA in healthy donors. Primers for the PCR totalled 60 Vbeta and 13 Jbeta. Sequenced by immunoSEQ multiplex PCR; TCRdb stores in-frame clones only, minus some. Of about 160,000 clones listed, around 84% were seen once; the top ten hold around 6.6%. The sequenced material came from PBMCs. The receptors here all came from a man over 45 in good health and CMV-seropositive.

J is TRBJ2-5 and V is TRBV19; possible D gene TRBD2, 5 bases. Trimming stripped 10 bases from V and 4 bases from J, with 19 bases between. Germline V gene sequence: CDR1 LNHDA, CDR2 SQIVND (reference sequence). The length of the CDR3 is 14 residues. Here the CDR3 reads CATTIRGNRETQYF. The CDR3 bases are TGTGCCACCACGATTAGAGGGAACCGAGAGACCCAGTACTTC.

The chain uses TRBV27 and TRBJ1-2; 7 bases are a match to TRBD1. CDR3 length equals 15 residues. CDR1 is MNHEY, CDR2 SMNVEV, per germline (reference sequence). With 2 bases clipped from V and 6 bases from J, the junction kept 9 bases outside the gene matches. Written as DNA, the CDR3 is TGTGCCAGCAGTTTAGAGTTCGGAGGGGGCCATGGCTACACCTTC. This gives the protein CASSLEFGGGHGYTF.

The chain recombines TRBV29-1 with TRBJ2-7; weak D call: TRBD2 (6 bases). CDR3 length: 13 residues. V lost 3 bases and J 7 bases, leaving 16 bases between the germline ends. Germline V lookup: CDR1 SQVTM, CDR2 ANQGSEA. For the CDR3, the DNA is TGCAGCGTTGAGAAACCGGCTAGCGTAGAGCAGTACTTC. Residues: CSVEKPASVEQYF.

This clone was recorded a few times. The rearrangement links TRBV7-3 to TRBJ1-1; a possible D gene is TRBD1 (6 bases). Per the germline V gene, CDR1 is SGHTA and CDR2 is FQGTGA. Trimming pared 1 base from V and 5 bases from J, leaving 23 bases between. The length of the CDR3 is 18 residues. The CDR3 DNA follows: TGTGCCAGCAGCTTAAGAGCGTTGGTGGGGGGAGGGGGGACTGAAGCTTTCTTT. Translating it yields CASSLRALVGGGGTEAFF. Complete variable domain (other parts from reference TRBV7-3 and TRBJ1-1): GAGVSQTPSNKVTEKGKYVELRCDPISGHTALYWYRQSLGQGPEFLIYFQGTGAADDSGLPNDRFFAVRPEGSVSTLKIQRTERGDSAVYLCASSLRALVGGGGTEAFFGQGTRLTVV.

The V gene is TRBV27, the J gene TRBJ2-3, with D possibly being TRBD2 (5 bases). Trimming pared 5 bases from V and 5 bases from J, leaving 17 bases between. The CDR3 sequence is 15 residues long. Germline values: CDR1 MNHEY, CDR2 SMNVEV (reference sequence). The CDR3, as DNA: TGTGCCAGCAGTACAGAGAGACGGGCGGGAGATACGCAGTATTTT. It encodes CASSTERRAGDTQYF.

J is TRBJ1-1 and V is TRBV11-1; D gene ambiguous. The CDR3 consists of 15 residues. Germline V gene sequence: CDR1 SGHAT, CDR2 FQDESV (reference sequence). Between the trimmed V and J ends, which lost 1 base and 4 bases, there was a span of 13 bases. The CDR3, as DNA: TGTGCCAGCAGCTTAGTGGCTGGAGCGAGCACTGAAGCTTTCTTT. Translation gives CASSLVAGASTEAFF.

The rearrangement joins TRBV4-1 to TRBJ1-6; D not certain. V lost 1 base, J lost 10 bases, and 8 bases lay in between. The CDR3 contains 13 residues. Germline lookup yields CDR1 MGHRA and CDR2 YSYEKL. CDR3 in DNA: TGCGCCAGCAGCCAAGGGGTTAGCTCACCCCTCCACTTT. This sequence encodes CASSQGVSSPLHF.

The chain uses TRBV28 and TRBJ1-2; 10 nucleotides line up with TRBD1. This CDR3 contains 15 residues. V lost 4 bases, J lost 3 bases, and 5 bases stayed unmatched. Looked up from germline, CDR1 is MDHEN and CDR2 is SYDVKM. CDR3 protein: CASSSRGTGDYGYTF. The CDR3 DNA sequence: TGTGCCAGCAGTTCACGTGGGACAGGGGACTATGGCTACACCTTC.

CDR3 amino acids: CASSERTGVEKLFF. The CDR3 DNA follows: TGTGCCAGCAGCGAAAGGACAGGGGTTGAAAAACTGTTTTTT. This chain connects TRBV5-4 to TRBJ1-4, with 9 bases that match TRBD1. This CDR3 has 14 residues. V shed 4 bases, J shed 7 bases, and the junction held 5 bases outside the gene matches. CDR1 and CDR2 from the germline V gene are SGHNT and YYREEE (reference sequence).

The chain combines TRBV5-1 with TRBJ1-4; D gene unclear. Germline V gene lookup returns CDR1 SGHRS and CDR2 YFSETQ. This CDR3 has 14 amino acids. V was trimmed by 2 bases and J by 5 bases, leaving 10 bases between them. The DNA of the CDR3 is TGCGCCAGCAGCTTATCCGCCGGGAATGAAAAACTGTTTTTT. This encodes CASSLSAGNEKLFF.

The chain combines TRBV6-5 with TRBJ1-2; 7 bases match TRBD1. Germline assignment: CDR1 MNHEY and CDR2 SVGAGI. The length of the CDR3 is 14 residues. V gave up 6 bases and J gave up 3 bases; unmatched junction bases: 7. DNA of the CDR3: TGTGCCAGCAGCCCGCCGGGACAGCACTATGGCTACACCTTC. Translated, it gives CASSPPGQHYGYTF.

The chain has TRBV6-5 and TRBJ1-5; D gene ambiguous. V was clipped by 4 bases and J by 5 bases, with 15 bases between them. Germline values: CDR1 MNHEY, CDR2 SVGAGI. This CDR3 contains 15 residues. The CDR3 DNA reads TGTGCCAGCAGTTTGGGGTGGCAGGAGGATCAGCCCCAGCATTTT. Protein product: CASSLGWQEDQPQHF.

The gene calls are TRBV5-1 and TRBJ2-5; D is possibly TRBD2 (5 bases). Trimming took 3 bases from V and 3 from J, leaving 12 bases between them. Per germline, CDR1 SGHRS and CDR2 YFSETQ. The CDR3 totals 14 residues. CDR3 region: CASSSGLLEETQYF. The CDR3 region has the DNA TGCGCCAGCAGCTCCGGACTTTTAGAAGAGACCCAGTACTTC.

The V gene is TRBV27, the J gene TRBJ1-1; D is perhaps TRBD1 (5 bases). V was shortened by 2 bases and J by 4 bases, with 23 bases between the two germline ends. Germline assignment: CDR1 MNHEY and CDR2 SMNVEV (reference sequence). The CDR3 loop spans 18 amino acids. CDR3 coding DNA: TGTGCCAGCAGTTTACGATCGGCAGGGTCTTACTTAGGCACTGAAGCTTTCTTT. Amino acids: CASSLRSAGSYLGTEAFF.

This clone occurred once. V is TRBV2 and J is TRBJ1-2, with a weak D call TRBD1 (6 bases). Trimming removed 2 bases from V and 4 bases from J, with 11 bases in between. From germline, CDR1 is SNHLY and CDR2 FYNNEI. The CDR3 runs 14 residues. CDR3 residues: CASSEQGFSYGYTF. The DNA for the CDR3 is TGTGCCAGCAGTGAACAGGGGTTTAGCTATGGCTACACCTTC.

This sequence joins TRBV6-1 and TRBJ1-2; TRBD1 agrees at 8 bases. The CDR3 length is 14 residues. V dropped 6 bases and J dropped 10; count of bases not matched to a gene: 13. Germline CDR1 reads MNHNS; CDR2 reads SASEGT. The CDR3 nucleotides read TGTGCCAGCAGCCCGGGACAGGACTTCAGAGCCTACACCTTC. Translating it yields CASSPGQDFRAYTF.

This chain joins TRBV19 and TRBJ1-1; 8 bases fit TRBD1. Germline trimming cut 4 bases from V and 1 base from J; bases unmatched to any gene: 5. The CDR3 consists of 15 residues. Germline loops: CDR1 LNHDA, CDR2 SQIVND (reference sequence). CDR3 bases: TGTGCCAGTAGTAGTCAGGGGGCAAGGAACACTGAAGCTTTCTTT. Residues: CASSSQGARNTEAFF. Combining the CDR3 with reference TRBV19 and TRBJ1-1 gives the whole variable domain DGGITQSPKYLFRKEGQNVTLSCEQNLNHDAMYWYRQDPGQGLRLIYYSQIVNDFQKGDIAEGYSVSREKKESFPLTVTSAQKNPTAFYLCASSSQGARNTEAFFGQGTRLTVV.

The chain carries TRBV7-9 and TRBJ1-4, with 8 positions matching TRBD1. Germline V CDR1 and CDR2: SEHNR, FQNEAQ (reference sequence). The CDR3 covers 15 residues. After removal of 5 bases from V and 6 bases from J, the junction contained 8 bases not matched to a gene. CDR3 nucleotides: TGTGCCAGCAGCCCCTTGGGGACAGGCGATGAAAAACTGTTTTTT. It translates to CASSPLGTGDEKLFF.

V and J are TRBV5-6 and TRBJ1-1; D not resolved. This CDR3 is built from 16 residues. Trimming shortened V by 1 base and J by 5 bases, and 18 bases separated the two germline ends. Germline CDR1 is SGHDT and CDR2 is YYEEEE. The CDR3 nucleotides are TGTGCCAGCAGCTTGAGCTTATCATCGGGTTATACTGAAGCTTTCTTT. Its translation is CASSLSLSSGYTEAFF.

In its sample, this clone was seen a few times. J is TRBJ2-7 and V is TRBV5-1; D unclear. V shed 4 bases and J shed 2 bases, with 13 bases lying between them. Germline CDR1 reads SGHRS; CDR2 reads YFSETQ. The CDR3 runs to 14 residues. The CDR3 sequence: CASSRDTSTYEQYF. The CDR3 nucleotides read TGCGCCAGCAGCCGTGACACGTCAACCTACGAGCAGTACTTC. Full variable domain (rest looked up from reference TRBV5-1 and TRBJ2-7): KAGVTQTPRYLIKTRGQQVTLSCSPISGHRSVSWYQQTPGQGLQFLFEYFSETQRNKGNFPGRFSGRQFSNSRSEMNVSTLELGDSALYLCASSRDTSTYEQYFGPGTRLTVT.

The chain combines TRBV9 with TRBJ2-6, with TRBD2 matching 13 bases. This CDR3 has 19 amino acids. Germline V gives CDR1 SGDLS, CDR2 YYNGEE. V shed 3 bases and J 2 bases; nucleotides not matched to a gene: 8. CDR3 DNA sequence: TGTGCCAGCAGCGCCGGGACTAGCGGGACGGGGGCTGGGGCCAACGTCCTGACTTTC. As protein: CASSAGTSGTGAGANVLTF.

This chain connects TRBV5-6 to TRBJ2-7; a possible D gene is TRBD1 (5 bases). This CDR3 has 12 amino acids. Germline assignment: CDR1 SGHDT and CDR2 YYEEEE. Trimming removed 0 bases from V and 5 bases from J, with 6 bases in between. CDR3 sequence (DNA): TGTGCCAGCAGCTTGGCAGGGAACGAGCAGTACTTC. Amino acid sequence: CASSLAGNEQYF.

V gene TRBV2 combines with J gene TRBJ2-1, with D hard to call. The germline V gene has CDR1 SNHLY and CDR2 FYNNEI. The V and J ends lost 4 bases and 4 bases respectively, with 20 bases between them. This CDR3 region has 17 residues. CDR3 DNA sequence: TGTGCCAGCAGTGCGTCAGAGAGCGTTTCACGGTACAATGAGCAGTTCTTC. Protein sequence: CASSASESVSRYNEQFF.

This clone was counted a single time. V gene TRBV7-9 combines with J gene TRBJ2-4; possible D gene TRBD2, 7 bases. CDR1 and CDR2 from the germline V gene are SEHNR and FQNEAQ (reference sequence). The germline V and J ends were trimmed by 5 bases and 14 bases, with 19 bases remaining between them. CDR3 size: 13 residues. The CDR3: CASSPLGGPVKYF. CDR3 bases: TGTGCCAGCAGCCCCCTCGGGGGGCCGGTGAAGTACTTC.

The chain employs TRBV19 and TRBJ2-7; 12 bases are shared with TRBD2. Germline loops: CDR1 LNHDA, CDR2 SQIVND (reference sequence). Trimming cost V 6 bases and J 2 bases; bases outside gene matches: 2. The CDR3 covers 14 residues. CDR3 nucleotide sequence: TGTGCCAGTAGCCGGACTAGCGGGACCTACGAGCAGTACGTC. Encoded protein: CASSRTSGTYEQYV.

CDR3 nucleotide sequence: TGCGCCAGCACTTCAGGGGGCGCCGGGGAGACCCAGTACTTC. Protein product: CASTSGGAGETQYF. J is TRBJ2-5 and V is TRBV10-2, with 8 bases identical to TRBD1. The V and J ends lost 7 bases and 5 bases, in that order; junction bases with no gene match: 9. Looked up from germline, CDR1 is WSHSY and CDR2 is SAAADI. The CDR3 has 14 amino acids.

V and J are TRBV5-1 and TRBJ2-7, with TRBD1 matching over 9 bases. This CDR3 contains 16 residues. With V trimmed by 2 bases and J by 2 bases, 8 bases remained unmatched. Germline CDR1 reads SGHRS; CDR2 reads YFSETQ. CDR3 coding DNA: TGCGCCAGCAGCTTCCGAACAGGGGGCGACGCCTACGAGCAGTACTTC. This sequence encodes CASSFRTGGDAYEQYF.